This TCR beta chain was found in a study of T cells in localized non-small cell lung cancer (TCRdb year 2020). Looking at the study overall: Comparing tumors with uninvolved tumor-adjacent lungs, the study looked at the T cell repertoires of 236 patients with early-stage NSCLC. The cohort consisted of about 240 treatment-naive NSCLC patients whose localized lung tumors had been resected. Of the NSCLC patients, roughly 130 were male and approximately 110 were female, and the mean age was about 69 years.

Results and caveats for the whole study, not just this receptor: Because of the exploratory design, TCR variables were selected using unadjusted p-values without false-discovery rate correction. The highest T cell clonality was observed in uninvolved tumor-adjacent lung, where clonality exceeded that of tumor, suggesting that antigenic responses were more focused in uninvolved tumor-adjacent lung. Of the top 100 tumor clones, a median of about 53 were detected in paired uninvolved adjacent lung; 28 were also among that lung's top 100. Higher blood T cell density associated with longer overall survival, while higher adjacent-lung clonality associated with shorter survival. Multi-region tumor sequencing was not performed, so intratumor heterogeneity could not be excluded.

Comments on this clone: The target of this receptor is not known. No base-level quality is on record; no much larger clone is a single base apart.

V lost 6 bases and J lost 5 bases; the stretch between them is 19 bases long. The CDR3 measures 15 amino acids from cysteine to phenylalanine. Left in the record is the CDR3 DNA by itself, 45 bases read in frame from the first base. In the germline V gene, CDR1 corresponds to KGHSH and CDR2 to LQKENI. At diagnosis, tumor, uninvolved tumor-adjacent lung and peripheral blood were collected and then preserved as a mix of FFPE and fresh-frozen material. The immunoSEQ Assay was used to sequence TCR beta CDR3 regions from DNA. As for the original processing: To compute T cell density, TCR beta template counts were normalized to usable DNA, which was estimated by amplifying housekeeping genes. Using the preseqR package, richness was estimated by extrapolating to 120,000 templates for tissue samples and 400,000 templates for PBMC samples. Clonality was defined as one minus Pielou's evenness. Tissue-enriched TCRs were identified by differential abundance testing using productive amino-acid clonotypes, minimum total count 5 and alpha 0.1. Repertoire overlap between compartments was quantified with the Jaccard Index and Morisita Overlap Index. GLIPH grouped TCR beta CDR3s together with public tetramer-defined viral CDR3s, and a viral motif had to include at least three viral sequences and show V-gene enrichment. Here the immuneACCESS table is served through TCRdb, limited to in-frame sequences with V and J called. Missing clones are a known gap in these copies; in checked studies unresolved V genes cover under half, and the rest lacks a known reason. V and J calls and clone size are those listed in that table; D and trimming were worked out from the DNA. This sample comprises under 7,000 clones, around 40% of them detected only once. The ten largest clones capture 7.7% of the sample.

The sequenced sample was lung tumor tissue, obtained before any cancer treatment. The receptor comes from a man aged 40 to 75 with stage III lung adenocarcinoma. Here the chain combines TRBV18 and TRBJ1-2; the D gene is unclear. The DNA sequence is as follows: TGTGCCAGCTCGCTGACCGGGATCACTTCTTATGGCTACACCTTC. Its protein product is CASSLTGITSYGYTF.